A selection of T cell receptor beta chains follows, all from one sample in a study of T-cell reconstitution after alpha-beta-depleted transplantation in children. TCRdb reanalysed the PCR reads using MiXCR and keeps one entry per CDR3 protein. This table has 200,000 to 300,000 distinct CDR3 sequences, roughly 24% appearing once. The sample consisted of PBMCs, taken before TCRalphabeta/CD19-depleted stem cell transplant. All receptors derive from a girl aged 2 to 10 with Fanconi anemia, due to receive a stem cell transplant. Both conserved end residues are part of each CDR3. A D gene is named only where the DNA matches it firmly. Clone sizes are given selectively: once, few, many, or a class where the clone is expanded.

J: TRBJ2-4; V: TRBV10-3; D: -; size: many; DNA: TGTGCCATCAGTGAGTCGATAAAAAACATTCAGTACTTC; CDR3: CAISESIKNIQYF
J: TRBJ2-5; V: TRBV10-3; D: TRBD2; size: many; DNA: TGTGCCATCAGGGACCCAGCTAGCGGGAGACCAGAGACCCAGTACTTC; CDR3: CAIRDPASGRPETQYF
J: TRBJ2-1; V: TRBV9; D: -; size: many; DNA: TGTGCCAGCAGCGTAGACCCTTCTAACAATGAGCAGTTCTTC; CDR3: CASSVDPSNNEQFF
J: TRBJ2-3; V: TRBV11-1; D: TRBD1; size: -; DNA: TGTGCCAGCAGCTTGAGGACAGGGGGCTGGGATACGCAGTATTTT; CDR3: CASSLRTGGWDTQYF
J: TRBJ2-3; V: TRBV29-1; D: TRBD2; size: few; DNA: TGCAGCGTCCAGACTAGCGGGAGAGATACGCAGTATTTT; CDR3: CSVQTSGRDTQYF
J: TRBJ2-1; V: TRBV4-1; D: TRBD2; size: few; DNA: TGCGCCAGCAGCCAAGGGCTAGCGGGGTTAGATGAGCAGTTCTTC; CDR3: CASSQGLAGLDEQFF
J: TRBJ2-1; V: TRBV5-1; D: TRBD2; size: many; DNA: TGCGCCAGCAGCTCTTGGGCGACTAGCGGTAACAATGAGCAGTTCTTC; CDR3: CASSSWATSGNNEQFF
J: TRBJ1-2; V: TRBV27; D: TRBD1; size: many; DNA: TGTGCCAGCAGGACCGACAGGGCAGCTAACTATGGCTACACCTTC; CDR3: CASRTDRAANYGYTF
J: TRBJ2-7; V: TRBV29-1; D: -; size: many; DNA: TGCAGCGTTGAAACGGGGACCACCTACGAGCAGTACTTC; CDR3: CSVETGTTYEQYF
J: TRBJ1-2; V: TRBV20-1; D: -; size: -; DNA: TGCAGTGCTTTCCTACAGGAGAACTATGGCTACACCTTC; CDR3: CSAFLQENYGYTF
J: TRBJ2-2; V: TRBV15; D: -; size: -; DNA: TGTGCCACCAGCAGAGATTGGGGCAATACCGGGGAGCTGTTTTTT; CDR3: CATSRDWGNTGELFF
J: TRBJ1-4; V: TRBV12-3/TRBV12-4; D: -; size: -; DNA: TGTGCCAGCAGTTTATCGGGCAGCCGGGAAAAACTGTTTTTT; CDR3: CASSLSGSREKLFF
J: TRBJ2-1; V: TRBV29-1; D: -; size: many; DNA: TGCAGCGTTGAACCTGTTAGCTCCTACAATGAGCAGTTCTTC; CDR3: CSVEPVSSYNEQFF
J: TRBJ2-1; V: TRBV25-1; D: TRBD2; size: -; DNA: TGTGCCAGCAGTGGGAGCGGGAGCCCGAAGCTCTTC; CDR3: CASSGSGSPKLF
J: TRBJ2-1; V: TRBV5-6; D: -; size: many; DNA: TGTGCCAGCAGCCTCCGTGGACTGACAGCCCGCAGGGAGCAGTTCTTC; CDR3: CASSLRGLTARREQFF
J: TRBJ1-2; V: TRBV20-1; D: -; size: many; DNA: TGCAGTGCTAGAGGTCAGGGTTATGGCTACACCTTC; CDR3: CSARGQGYGYTF
J: TRBJ2-5; V: TRBV7-2; D: TRBD1; size: -; DNA: TGTGCCAGCAGCAGGACAGGGTTAGCGGAGACCCAGTACTTC; CDR3: CASSRTGLAETQYF
J: TRBJ2-1; V: TRBV2; D: TRBD2; size: many; DNA: TGTGCCAGCCCAGGGGCTAGCGGGAACGGTGAGCAGTTCTTC; CDR3: CASPGASGNGEQFF
J: TRBJ2-3; V: TRBV28; D: TRBD1; size: -; DNA: TGTGCCAGCACCGCCGGGACAGGGGCAGATACGCAGTATTTT; CDR3: CASTAGTGADTQYF
J: TRBJ2-6; V: TRBV20-1; D: -; size: many; DNA: TGCAGTGCTAGGGAGGGGGTTGGGGCCAACGTCCTGACTTTC; CDR3: CSAREGVGANVLTF
J: TRBJ2-2; V: TRBV20-1; D: -; size: -; DNA: TGCAGTGCTAGTGCCCCAATCATCAACACCGGGGAGCTGTTTTTT; CDR3: CSASAPIINTGELFF
J: TRBJ2-1; V: TRBV6-1; D: TRBD1; size: -; DNA: TGTGCCAGCACCAAGACCCCGGACAGGGGACTATACAATGAGCAGTTCTTC; CDR3: CASTKTPDRGLYNEQFF
J: TRBJ2-1; V: TRBV29-1; D: TRBD2; size: many; DNA: TGCAGCGTGACTAGCGGCCTAAACAATGAGCAGTTCTTC; CDR3: CSVTSGLNNEQFF
J: TRBJ2-7; V: TRBV6-5; D: TRBD2; size: many; DNA: TGTGCCAGCACCGGACTAGGGACCACCTACGAGCAGTACTTC; CDR3: CASTGLGTTYEQYF
J: TRBJ2-1; V: TRBV12-3/TRBV12-4; D: TRBD2; size: -; DNA: TGTGCCAGCAGTCCCCGCGGGGGCAATGAGCAGTTCTTC; CDR3: CASSPRGGNEQFF
J: TRBJ2-3; V: TRBV12-3/TRBV12-4; D: TRBD2; size: many; DNA: TGTGCCAGCAGTTTCGCGGGGAGCCGGGAGGACACAGATACGCAGTATTTT; CDR3: CASSFAGSREDTDTQYF
J: TRBJ2-1; V: TRBV4-1; D: TRBD2; size: -; DNA: TGCGCCAGCAGCCAAGCGGCGGGAGTTACTTACAATGAGCAGTTCTTC; CDR3: CASSQAAGVTYNEQFF
J: TRBJ1-2; V: TRBV20-1; D: -; size: few; DNA: TGCAGTGCTAGAGTAGGGGCTGGCTACACCTTC; CDR3: CSARVGAGYTF
J: TRBJ2-7; V: TRBV7-9; D: -; size: once; DNA: TGTGCCAGCAGCTTCGTTCTGACGGGGGAGCAAGTCGAGCAGTACTTC; CDR3: CASSFVLTGEQVEQYF
J: TRBJ2-7; V: TRBV6-4; D: -; size: -; DNA: TGTGCCAGCAGTACCCGATCAGGGGACCCTCCTTCCTCGCTATTCTACGAGCAGTACTTC; CDR3: CASSTRSGDPPSSLFYEQYF
J: TRBJ2-1; V: TRBV5-1; D: -; size: many; DNA: TGCGCCAGCAGCTTGACAGTATACAATGAGCAGTTCTTC; CDR3: CASSLTVYNEQFF
J: TRBJ2-7; V: TRBV29-1; D: -; size: many; DNA: TGCAGCGTTTCCGCGGGGCTCGGAAACGAGCAGTACTTC; CDR3: CSVSAGLGNEQYF
J: TRBJ2-7; V: TRBV25-1; D: TRBD1; size: -; DNA: TGTGCCAGCAGTGAATATGCCGGGACAGGGACCTACGAGCAGTACTTC; CDR3: CASSEYAGTGTYEQYF
J: TRBJ2-3; V: TRBV7-6; D: TRBD2; size: -; DNA: TGTGCCAGCAGCTTACTTGCTAGCGGGGGGGCAGATACGCAGTATTTT; CDR3: CASSLLASGGADTQYF
J: TRBJ2-2; V: TRBV2; D: TRBD2; size: -; DNA: TGTGCCAGCAGTGAAAACATCCCTCTAGCGGGAGGTAGCGGGGAGCTGTTTTTT; CDR3: CASSENIPLAGGSGELFF
J: TRBJ2-1; V: TRBV20-1; D: TRBD2; size: many; DNA: TGCAGTGCTAGGCTAGCGGGATTAATGCCCTACAATGAGCAGTTCTTC; CDR3: CSARLAGLMPYNEQFF
J: TRBJ1-1; V: TRBV10-3; D: -; size: -; DNA: TGTGCCATCAGTGAGTCGACTCGGGCTTTCTTT; CDR3: CAISESTRAFF
J: TRBJ2-7; V: TRBV6-5; D: TRBD1; size: many; DNA: TGTGCCAGCAGTTACGACGGACAGGGGGGCACCTACGAGCAGTACTTC; CDR3: CASSYDGQGGTYEQYF
J: TRBJ2-3; V: TRBV7-2; D: TRBD2; size: -; DNA: TGTGCCAGCAGCTGGCTAGCGGGGGGTGGAGATACGCAGTATTTT; CDR3: CASSWLAGGGDTQYF
J: TRBJ2-7; V: TRBV12-3/TRBV12-4; D: -; size: many; DNA: TGTGCCAGCAGTTACACAGGGTTCTCCTACGAGCAGTACTTC; CDR3: CASSYTGFSYEQYF
J: TRBJ2-7; V: TRBV4-1; D: -; size: many; DNA: TGCGCCAGCAGCCAATATGCCGGCAGGGTCTACGAGCAGTACTTC; CDR3: CASSQYAGRVYEQYF
J: TRBJ2-1; V: TRBV20-1; D: TRBD2; size: few; DNA: TGCTGTGCTAGAGATCCTCGGGGGGGGTACTACAATGAGCAGTTCTTC; CDR3: CCARDPRGGYYNEQFF
J: TRBJ2-1; V: TRBV7-2; D: -; size: many; DNA: TGTGCCAGCAGCCCAGGGGTGTTCTCCTACAATGAGCAGTTCTTC; CDR3: CASSPGVFSYNEQFF
J: TRBJ2-3; V: TRBV7-9; D: -; size: few; DNA: TGTGCCAGCAGCCACGCTGGAGGTGGTGTTCATACGCAGTATTTT; CDR3: CASSHAGGGVHTQYF
J: TRBJ2-5; V: TRBV5-1; D: TRBD2; size: -; DNA: TGCGCCAGCAGCTTGGCGGGACGGAGCGGGAGGGCAAGAGAGACCCAGTACTTC; CDR3: CASSLAGRSGRARETQYF